These T cell receptor beta chains were read from a single sample in a study of blood T cell repertoires in COVID-19. Assay used: immunoSEQ multiplex PCR; TCRdb lists only in-frame clones, some missing. The sample records some 80,000 clones, approximately 92% being singletons. The sequencing input was peripheral blood. These receptors were collected from an elderly woman with acute or convalescent COVID-19. Both conserved end residues are part of each CDR3. A D gene is named only where the DNA matches it firmly. The listing skips clone size in some rows; elsewhere it reads once, few, many or a size class.

V gene	clone size	D gene	J gene	CDR3 protein	CDR3 DNA
TRBV7-2	few	-	TRBJ1-1	CASSADWNTEAFF	TGTGCCAGCAGCGCCGACTGGAACACTGAAGCTTTCTTT
TRBV5-1	-	-	TRBJ2-3	CASSLARDTDTQYF	TGCGCCAGCAGCTTGGCCAGGGACACAGATACGCAGTATTTT
TRBV11-1	-	-	TRBJ2-5	CATGGETQYF	TGTGCCACCGGAGGGGAGACCCAGTACTTC
TRBV12-3/TRBV12-4	-	-	TRBJ2-5	CASSFRETQYF	TGTGCCAGCAGTTTTCGGGAGACCCAGTACTTC
TRBV7-9	-	TRBD1	TRBJ1-4	CASSLPSGQGNEKLFF	TGTGCCAGCAGCTTACCCTCCGGACAGGGGAATGAAAAACTGTTTTTT
TRBV5-6	-	TRBD1	TRBJ2-2	CASSLGQGVSGELFF	TGTGCCAGCAGCTTGGGACAGGGGGTATCCGGGGAGCTGTTTTTT
TRBV5-3	-	TRBD2	TRBJ2-5	CARSLVAGGYRRIETQYF	TGTGCCAGAAGCTTGGTAGCGGGAGGGTATAGGAGGATAGAGACCCAGTACTTC
TRBV5-4	-	TRBD2	TRBJ2-5	CASSSGTSTVGGDQETQYF	TGTGCCAGCAGTTCCGGGACTAGTACCGTCGGGGGAGATCAAGAGACCCAGTACTTC
TRBV28	-	-	TRBJ2-7	CASSPRGYEQYF	TGTGCCAGCAGTCCCCGCGGGTACGAGCAGTACTTC
TRBV28	few	-	TRBJ1-2	CASSFPQALGYTF	TGTGCCAGCAGTTTTCCCCAGGCCCTTGGCTACACCTTC
TRBV9	-	TRBD1	TRBJ1-2	CASSVSTGGIFYGYTF	TGTGCCAGCAGCGTGTCGACAGGGGGTATTTTCTATGGCTACACCTTC
TRBV6-5	-	-	TRBJ1-2	CATAGARANYGYTF	TGTGCCACCGCAGGGGCGCGAGCTAACTATGGCTACACCTTC
TRBV12-3/TRBV12-4	-	TRBD1	TRBJ2-7	CASSPDRAHEQYF	TGTGCCAGCAGCCCGGACAGGGCTCACGAGCAGTACTTC
TRBV28	-	-	TRBJ1-2	CASSSPPTGQGRNYGYTF	TGTGCCAGCAGTTCACCCCCTACGGGTCAGGGGAGAAACTATGGCTACACCTTC
TRBV9	-	TRBD2	TRBJ2-5	CASSVDAGGPVWTQYF	TGTGCCAGCAGCGTAGATGCGGGGGGGCCAGTGTGGACCCAGTACTTC
TRBV4-2	-	TRBD1	TRBJ1-1	CASSHTQGAGTEAFF	TGTGCCAGCAGCCACACACAGGGGGCAGGGACTGAAGCTTTCTTT
TRBV10-2	-	TRBD1	TRBJ1-5	CASSDDRGNQPQHF	TGCGCCAGCAGTGACGACAGGGGCAATCAGCCCCAGCATTTT
TRBV28	few	TRBD1	TRBJ2-7	CASSSPIGTGGGYEQYF	TGTGCCAGCAGTTCACCAATAGGGACAGGGGGAGGCTACGAGCAGTACTTC
TRBV27	-	TRBD2	TRBJ2-7	CASSSTSGAFSYEQYF	TGTGCCAGCAGTAGCACTAGCGGGGCCTTCTCCTACGAGCAGTACTTC
TRBV2	-	-	TRBJ1-5	CASSEIVRATGQFSNQPQHF	TGTGCCAGCAGTGAAATAGTACGTGCGACAGGACAATTTAGCAATCAGCCCCAGCATTTT
TRBV11-2	-	-	TRBJ1-5	CASSSGLNQPQHF	TGTGCCAGCAGCTCAGGGCTTAATCAGCCCCAGCATTTT
TRBV9	-	-	TRBJ1-3	CASSVETLRRTGNTIYF	TGTGCCAGCAGCGTAGAGACCCTGCGGAGGACGGGTAACACCATATATTTT
TRBV7-9	once	-	TRBJ2-5	CASSLTETQYF	TGTGCCAGCAGCTTAACTGAGACCCAGTACTTC
TRBV3-1/TRBV3-2	-	-	TRBJ1-4	CASSQRGATNEKLFF	TGTGCCAGCAGCCAGCGCGGAGCAACTAATGAAAAACTGTTTTTT
TRBV23-1	-	-	TRBJ2-3	CASSQCFRESSTDTQYF	TGCGCCAGCAGTCAATGTTTCCGGGAGTCGAGCACAGATACGCAGTATTTT
TRBV11-3	-	TRBD2	TRBJ2-2	CASSPYSSGGSTGELFF	TGTGCCAGCAGCCCCTATTCAAGCGGGGGGAGCACCGGGGAGCTGTTTTTT
TRBV3-1/TRBV3-2	-	TRBD2	TRBJ2-7	CASKTSGADYEQYF	TGTGCCAGCAAGACTAGCGGGGCCGACTACGAGCAGTACTTC
TRBV7-3	-	-	TRBJ2-3	CASSLGPPGSPTDTQYF	TGTGCCAGCAGCTTAGGACCCCCGGGGAGCCCCACAGATACGCAGTATTTT
TRBV12-3/TRBV12-4	-	-	TRBJ2-7	CASSLGQYYEQYF	TGTGCCAGCAGTTTGGGGCAGTACTACGAGCAGTACTTC
TRBV6-2/TRBV6-3	-	TRBD2	TRBJ2-7	CASSYHRLAGAVYEQYF	TGTGCCAGCAGTTACCATCGGCTAGCGGGGGCCGTTTACGAGCAGTACTTC
TRBV6-5	-	TRBD1	TRBJ2-7	CATSGGTGAYEQYF	TGTGCCACATCAGGTGGGACAGGGGCATACGAGCAGTACTTC
TRBV5-4	-	TRBD2	TRBJ2-3	CASSPGTRTDTQYF	TGTGCCAGCAGCCCGGGGACTAGAACAGATACGCAGTATTTT
TRBV29-1	-	TRBD1	TRBJ2-1	CSVVLGQGYNEQFF	TGCAGCGTTGTCTTGGGACAGGGTTACAATGAGCAGTTCTTC
TRBV19	-	-	TRBJ1-2	CASSSLLAGYGYTF	TGTGCCAGTAGTTCTCTTTTGGCGGGCTATGGCTACACCTTC
TRBV19	once	TRBD1	TRBJ1-2	CASTRGQVQARYTF	TGTGCCAGTACCCGGGGACAGGTCCAAGCGCGCTACACCTTC
TRBV5-1	-	TRBD1	TRBJ1-5	CASSLQGAYNQPQHF	TGCGCCAGCAGCTTGCAGGGGGCGTACAATCAGCCCCAGCATTTT
TRBV20-1	-	-	TRBJ2-5	CSAGPGETQYF	TGCAGTGCTGGCCCAGGGGAGACCCAGTACTTC
TRBV12-3/TRBV12-4	-	-	TRBJ1-2	CASSSGGGYGYTF	TGTGCCAGCAGTTCGGGGGGAGGCTATGGCTACACCTTC
TRBV11-2	-	-	TRBJ1-2	CASSLEAGAGYTF	TGTGCCAGCAGCTTAGAAGCAGGGGCGGGCTACACCTTC
TRBV5-1	-	-	TRBJ2-5	CASSLAAGETQETQYF	TGCGCCAGCAGCTTGGCCGCGGGCGAGACTCAAGAGACCCAGTACTTC
TRBV6-5	-	TRBD2	TRBJ2-3	CASSPLAGGLDTQYF	TGTGCCAGCAGCCCCCTAGCGGGAGGTCTAGATACGCAGTATTTT
TRBV18	-	TRBD1	TRBJ1-2	CASSPLDRDYGYTF	TGTGCCAGCTCACCTCTTGACAGGGACTATGGCTACACCTTC
TRBV6-5	-	TRBD1	TRBJ1-6	CASSSYRGAPLHF	TGTGCCAGCAGTTCGTACAGGGGTGCCCCCCTCCACTTT
TRBV10-3	-	TRBD2	TRBJ2-1	CAIRGLAGGPISSYNEQFF	TGTGCCATCAGGGGACTAGCGGGAGGCCCGATTAGCTCCTACAATGAGCAGTTCTTC
TRBV7-9	-	TRBD1	TRBJ1-2	CASSLDTGGYGYTF	TGTGCCAGCAGCTTAGATACAGGGGGCTATGGCTACACCTTC